This T cell receptor (beta chain) was sequenced in a study of T cell clonotyping in hematopoietic cell transplantation (dated by TCRdb to 2020 to 2023). General notes on the study: Recipient samples taken before transplant were obtained following cytoreduction. Patient recruitment ran from 2015 to January 2017, and follow-up continued until September 2020 or death. A total of more than 110 blood samples were gathered in the study from 30 to 40 consecutive transplant recipients along with their related donors. Overall study outcomes, separate from this receptor: The sample size was limited, and because cells were not sorted, the contributions of CD4 and CD8 repertoires could not be separated. Broader TCR repertoire diversity after transplant was predicted by Inverse Simpson Index values from donors and from recipients before transplant. After transplant, TCR diversity in recipients dropped, and pathologically expanded clonotypes increased progressively from day 30 to day 180. Only a small fraction of recipient repertoires overlapped donor repertoires, with over 97% appearing de novo at the given depth.

TCR beta CDR3 regions were amplified from genomic DNA with the immunoSEQ assay, a bias-controlled multiplex PCR using V- and J-specific primers. A second PCR step added a proprietary barcode and Illumina adapter sequences to the CDR3 amplicons. CDR3 libraries were sequenced on an Illumina MiSeq instrument. In the original analysis: Export and quality control were done with immunoSEQ Analyzer 3.0, while downstream analyses used R Bioconductor and Immunarch. Only productive rearrangements in the normalized downsampled data set were used to calculate repertoire metrics. In the normalized cohort, a clonotype counted as pathologically expanded if the clonotype was larger than 5 templates. The Inverse Simpson Index was used to measure repertoire diversity. To capture all clonotypes, CMV-specificity analyses were performed on the non-normalized data set. In TCRdb, the immuneACCESS table is reduced to in-frame sequences with V and J assigned. These tables do not hold every clone; where another copy was compared, an unresolved V gene accounts for under half, and the others remain unexplained. For V, J and clone size, that table is used; D and trimming come from the DNA. The sample table holds tens of thousands of clones, of which approximately 84% were seen once. The leading ten clones occupy about 5.6% of the sample.

The sample holds a few counts of this clone. What this receptor recognizes is not known. The sample holds no much larger clone one base away, and base qualities are not on file. The intended sense of this specimen's time point label: recipient sample about 28 days before transplant, after cytoreduction. Blood from recipients was drawn roughly 28 days before transplant, then again at days 30, 100 and 180 after transplant. Using Nuclei Lysis Solution, genomic DNA was extracted from unfractionated peripheral blood mononuclear cells that were either fresh or cryopreserved. V loses 8 bases of germline sequence and J loses 2 bases, and the interval between the two ends is 12 bases. CDR3 length: 14 amino acids, cysteine to phenylalanine. Only the CDR3 region is kept as DNA, spanning 42 bases read in frame from base 1. CDR1 and CDR2 were assigned from the germline V gene as SNHLY and FYNNEI.

The chain was built from TRBV2 and TRBJ2-2, with TRBD1 tentatively as D gene (7 bases match). This TCR was recovered from a man in his sixties with biphenotypic leukemia. Some clones in this sample may be carry-over from other donors' samples. The sequencing used peripheral blood mononuclear cells, collected before stem cell transplant. The CDR3 protein: CASGGTVNTGELFF. In nucleotides, the sequence is TGTGCCAGCGGGGGGACAGTCAACACCGGGGAGCTGTTTTTT. Beyond the CDR3, the reference TRBV2 and TRBJ2-2 genes provide the residues; the full variable domain reads: EPEVTQTPSHQVTQMGQEVILRCVPISNHLYFYWYRQILGQKVEFLVSFYNNEISEKSEIFDDQFSVERPDGSNFTLKIRSTKLEDSAMYFCASGGTVNTGELFFGEGSRLTVL.